The T cell receptor beta chain under discussion was sequenced for a study of CD8 T cells in ankylosing spondylitis. Concerning this clonotype itself: Its antigen is unidentified.

Trimming stripped 4 bases from V and 8 bases from J, with 11 bases between. The germline V gene has CDR1 ENHRY and CDR2 SYGVKD. CDR3 length: 13 amino acids. Study-level points and caveats: Seemingly characteristic of ankylosing spondylitis blood was a TCR beta motif consisting of 7 or 8 highly homologous variants. CD8+ disease-linked clones were present at relatively low frequencies in blood.

TCRdb analysed the 5' RACE reads with MiXCR anew, one entry per CDR3 protein. The table has about 270,000 distinct CDR3 sequences, 30% to 35% seen once. The V and J genes are TRBV10-3 and TRBJ1-4; tentatively, D is TRBD1 (5 bases). The origin of this receptor is a male donor with ankylosing spondylitis or in good health (not recorded which). The sequenced material came from blood, either unsorted or a sorted T cell fraction (not recorded which). The CDR3, as DNA: TGTGCCATCAGTGGACAGCCCGAAGAAAAACTGTTTTTT. Protein product: CAISGQPEEKLFF.